This TCR beta chain was retrieved from a study of Ad26.COV2.S vaccination and SARS-CoV-2 variants (dated by TCRdb to about 2021). The study in broad terms: Donors in the vaccine arm were drawn from COV1001, a phase I-IIa trial of Ad26.COV2.S in healthy adults that was multicentre, randomized, double-blind and placebo-controlled. Trial participants were randomized into five groups of five, in which low-dose or high-dose Ad26.COV2.S was given once or twice, or placebo was given on both occasions. Investigators did not know the trial group allocation while performing experiments and assessing outcomes. A total of roughly 32 samples were included in the TCR-sequenced set, comprising approximately 20 Ad26.COV2.S vaccine recipients, 5 placebo recipients and 8 SARS-CoV-2 convalescent individuals. TCRbeta repertoire sequencing was used to assess the specificity and breadth of SARS-CoV-2-reactive T cell receptors after Ad26.COV2.S vaccination. Ad26.COV2.S was administered intramuscularly at 5 x 10^10 or 1 x 10^11 viral particles, either as a single shot or as two shots given 56 days apart. General study outcomes and caveats: Vaccine and placebo recipients had comparable non-spike TCR breadth, which fits with the vaccine containing only spike. According to the authors, total T cell responses may have been underestimated by the TCR breadth and depth analyses. Compared with placebo recipients, Ad26.COV2.S recipients showed higher spike-specific TCR breadth (P = 0.0014). After vaccination, spike-specific CD8+ and CD4+ T cell responses were reported to show substantial breadth. The study lacked the statistical power to compare responses across vaccine doses or regimens.

The immunoSEQ Assay was the method used to sequence TCRbeta CDR3 regions. After extraction, genomic DNA underwent amplification by bias-controlled multiplex PCR, followed by high-throughput sequencing. The authors processed their data as follows. To quantify the absolute abundance of every unique TCRbeta CDR3 region, sequences were collapsed and filtered. T cell fraction was estimated by normalizing TCRbeta template counts to usable DNA, which was measured by amplifying reference genes present in all nucleated cells. Repertoire TCRs were annotated as SARS-CoV-2-specific by exact matching of V gene, CDR3 amino acid sequence and J gene to a known reactive TCR set. The reference SARS-CoV-2 TCR set was obtained from MIRA and was filtered for enrichment in COVID-19-positive ImmuneCODE repertoires, whereby public or cross-reactive TCRs were removed. Using the MIRA antigens, annotated TCRs were further analysed by specific ORF or by position within an ORF. Breadth was defined as annotated unique rearrangements over total unique productive rearrangements; depth was the summed frequency of those rearrangements. Two-sided Wilcoxon rank-sum tests were used to compare TCR breadth between groups. The source is immuneACCESS, and TCRdb retained only in-frame sequences with V and J called. Part of the clones is not carried over; for the studies checked, unresolved V genes explain less than half of this, and the remainder is unexplained. V, J and clone size are those of that table, while D and trimming were read from the DNA. The sample has over 400,000 clones on record, roughly 87% of them singletons. In total, the top ten clones hold approximately 4.3% of the sample.

The sample's treatment or condition, from its label and the paper: some 19 received Ad26.COV2.S at low or high dose, single or two shots; roughly five received placebo; per-sample allocation not given. Repertoires of vaccine and placebo recipients were sequenced from samples collected on day 63 after the first injection. Between 29 July and 7 August 2020, Cohort 1b enrolled 25 adults aged 18-55 years at one site in Boston, USA. Ad26.COV2.S was a replication-incompetent adenovirus type 26 vector expressing a prefusion-stabilized SARS-CoV-2 spike protein from the original Wuhan strain. Worth noting for this clone: Which antigen it targets is not known. No much larger clone exists at a distance of one base, and base qualities are not known.

Its CDR3 holds 15 amino acids, cysteine through phenylalanine. Only CDR3 DNA remains: 45 bases, in frame from the first base. V lost 4 bases and J lost 3 bases; the stretch between them is 13 bases long. CDR1 MDHEN and CDR2 SYDVKM are derived from the germline V gene. The sample here was peripheral blood, taken in a trial of Ad26.COV2.S vaccine versus placebo. The chain links TRBV28 with TRBJ2-1; the D segment could be TRBD2, given 5 matching bases. This TCR derives from a person aged 18 to 59 who received the Ad26.COV2.S COVID-19 vaccine or a placebo. The CDR3 reads as follows: CASSYERAGYNEQFF. The DNA reads as follows: TGTGCCAGCAGTTACGAACGGGCGGGCTACAATGAGCAGTTCTTC.